Below, one T cell receptor (beta chain) is given with its context. These data are taken from a study of T cell clones after liver transplantation. Sequencing was performed with immunoSEQ multiplex PCR; in TCRdb, only in-frame clones are kept and a portion is missing. The sample yields approximately 100,000 clones, roughly 80% seen once. The CDR3 loop spans 14 amino acids. V gave up 3 bases and J gave up 3 bases, with 9 bases separating them. The germline gives CDR1 GTSNPN, CDR2 SVGIG (reference sequence). The J gene is TRBJ2-6, the V gene TRBV30, with D perhaps matching TRBD1 or TRBD2 (6 bases each). This receptor was taken from a human patient who received a liver transplant. A share of the T cells may be of graft donor origin. This material consisted of CD4+ T cells from blood, taken around 49 months after liver transplant. The CDR3 bases are TGTGCCTGGAGCAGGGGAGGTGGGGCCAACGTCCTGACTTTC. Amino acid sequence: CAWSRGGGANVLTF.